This TCR beta chain was found in a study of low-dose radiotherapy and immunotherapy resistance in tumors. With 6 bases removed from V and 0 bases from J, the gap between germline ends came to 13 bases. This CDR3 region has 15 residues. Time point meaning: before trial treatment. First-strand cDNA relied on TRAV- and TRBV-specific primers spanning alpha and beta chains. Using a constant-region primer together with a V-primer adapter, TCRs were subjected to about 20 PCR cycles of amplification. TCRdb reprocessed the reads with MiXCR, giving one entry per CDR3 protein. This table has approximately 84,000 distinct CDR3 sequences, 15% to 20% appearing once.

The sequenced sample was PBMCs, obtained before treatment. This receptor was obtained from a male donor with prostate cancer. The chain couples TRBV23-1 to TRBJ2-3; D call uncertain. TRBV23-1 is labeled an ORF, and its function is uncertain. The CDR3 DNA is TGCGCCAGCAGCCCTGGACCTCTTAGCACAGATACGCAGTATTTT. Residues: CASSPGPLSTDTQYF.